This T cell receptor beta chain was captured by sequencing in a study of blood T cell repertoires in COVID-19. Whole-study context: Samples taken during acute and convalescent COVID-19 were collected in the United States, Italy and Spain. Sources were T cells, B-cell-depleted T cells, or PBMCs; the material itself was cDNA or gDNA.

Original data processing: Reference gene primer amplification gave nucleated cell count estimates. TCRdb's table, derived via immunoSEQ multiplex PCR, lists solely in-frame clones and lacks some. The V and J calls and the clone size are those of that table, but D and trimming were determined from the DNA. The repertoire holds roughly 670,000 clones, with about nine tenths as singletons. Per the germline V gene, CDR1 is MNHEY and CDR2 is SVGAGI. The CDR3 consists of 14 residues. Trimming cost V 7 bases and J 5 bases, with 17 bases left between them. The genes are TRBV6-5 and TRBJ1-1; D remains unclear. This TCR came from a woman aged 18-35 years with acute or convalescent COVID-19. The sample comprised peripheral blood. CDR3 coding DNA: TGTGCCAGCACCACATTCGGGAGAACTACTGAAGCTTTCTTT. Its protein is CASTTFGRTTEAFF.